Shown below are 25 T cell receptor beta chains from a single sample sequenced in a study of OX40 agonist ivuxolimab in advanced cancers. Some clones are missing from TCRdb's copy, which holds only in-frame ones; the method was immunoSEQ multiplex PCR. The sample holds 70,000 to 80,000 clones, 80% to 95% seen once. The sample in question was CD4+ or CD8+ T cells sorted from blood, obtained in a trial of the OX40 agonist ivuxolimab. These receptors were collected from an adult with an advanced solid tumor such as melanoma, head and neck, liver or kidney cancer.

V usage is TRBV6-5 and J usage is TRBJ2-1, with 9 bases lining up with TRBD1. This CDR3 has 14 amino acids. Germline values: CDR1 MNHEY, CDR2 SVGAGI. After removal of 8 bases from V and 7 bases from J, the junction contained 9 bases not matched to a gene. CDR3 protein: CASGDRGKGNEQFF. CDR3 in DNA: TGTGCCAGCGGTGACAGGGGGAAAGGTAATGAGCAGTTCTTC.

This clone was found a few times. The chain is built from TRBV10-2 and TRBJ2-1; maybe TRBD1 (5 bases). Trimming removed 2 bases at V and 6 bases at J, with 17 bases between. Germline V lookup: CDR1 WSHSY, CDR2 SAAADI. This CDR3 comprises 16 residues. The CDR3, as DNA: TGCGCCAGCAGTGAGCCGGTCGACAGTCAGCGCAATGAGCAGTTCTTC. Residues: CASSEPVDSQRNEQFF.

The chain employs TRBV4-3 and TRBJ1-3; D remains unclear. The CDR3 spans 19 residues. In germline, CDR1 is LGHNA, CDR2 YSLEER. Trimming took 0 bases from V and 0 from J, leaving 18 bases between them. The CDR3 DNA reads TGCGCCAGCAGCCAAGATCTCTCGGCGGGCCGCAGCTCTGGAAACACCATATATTTT. It is translated as CASSQDLSAGRSSGNTIYF.

V gene TRBV18 combines with J gene TRBJ1-5; D remains ambiguous. The ends were cut back, 5 bases at V and 3 bases at J, with 8 bases in the middle. Germline-derived CDR1 and CDR2 are KGHSH and LQKENI. This CDR3 is 13 amino acids long. The CDR3 loop is CASSSGSNQPQHF. The CDR3 nucleotides are TGTGCCAGCTCATCGGGTTCCAATCAGCCCCAGCATTTT.

V and J are TRBV19 and TRBJ1-5, with D perhaps matching TRBD1 (5 bases). There are 15 residues in the CDR3. V shed 4 bases and J shed 4 bases, with 14 bases lying between them. Germline V gene lookup returns CDR1 LNHDA and CDR2 SQIVND (reference sequence). CDR3 sequence reads: CASSNWDRRNQPQHF. The CDR3 DNA reads TGTGCCAGTAGTAACTGGGACCGGCGAAATCAGCCCCAGCATTTT.

The V call is TRBV10-3, the J call TRBJ2-7, with 7 bases that match TRBD2. The CDR3 spans 14 residues. The V gene's germline CDR1 is ENHRY and CDR2 SYGVKD. J gave up 3 bases and V 7 bases, and 9 bases lay outside the gene matches. The CDR3: CAITPGEGSYEQYF. In DNA, the CDR3 is TGTGCCATCACCCCGGGGGAGGGTAGCTACGAGCAGTACTTC.

As for this clone: The sample contains more than one DNA sequence encoding this CDR3. The chain couples TRBV6-5 to TRBJ2-7, with D unresolved. This CDR3 spans 11 amino acids. The germline V gene encodes CDR1 MNHEY and CDR2 SVGAGI. Trimming pared 2 bases from V and 6 bases from J, leaving 5 bases between. Here the CDR3 reads CASSYVGEQYF. The CDR3 nucleotides are TGTGCCAGCAGTTACGTCGGCGAGCAGTACTTC.

The rearrangement uses TRBV29-1 and TRBJ2-7, with 7 bases matching TRBD1. Germline CDR1 SQVTM, CDR2 ANQGSEA. The length of the CDR3 is 12 residues. Trimming at V came to 6 bases and at J to 1 base, leaving 3 bases not matched to a gene. The CDR3 loop reads CSVGTESYEQYF. The CDR3 region has the DNA TGCAGCGTCGGGACAGAGTCCTACGAGCAGTACTTC.

The V call is TRBV27, the J call TRBJ2-5; 10 bases align to TRBD2. The V segment lost 2 bases and the J segment 9 bases; nucleotides outside the gene matches: 3. The CDR3 spans 13 residues. Germline V gives CDR1 MNHEY, CDR2 SMNVEV (reference sequence). The CDR3 sequence: CASSLALAGPQYF. CDR3 nucleotides: TGTGCCAGCAGTTTAGCACTAGCGGGACCCCAGTACTTC.

This chain joins TRBV5-4 and TRBJ2-3; no definite D call. The V gene lost 0 bases and the J gene lost 5 bases, with 4 bases spanning the gap. Germline V gene data show CDR1 as SGHNT and CDR2 as YYREEE (reference sequence). CDR3 length: 12 amino acids. CDR3 amino acids: CASSLGGDTQYF. CDR3 DNA: TGTGCCAGCAGCTTGGGGGGAGATACGCAGTATTTT.

This sequence joins TRBV30 and TRBJ1-2; 7 nucleotides match TRBD1. The germline CDR1 and CDR2 sequences are GTSNPN and SVGIG (reference sequence). The CDR3 covers 15 residues. The ends lost 3 bases at V and 8 bases at J; junction bases unmatched: 15. In DNA, the CDR3 is TGTGCCTGGAGCAAGGGGGGCAGGGGGGCCTCCGGCTACACCTTC. It specifies CAWSKGGRGASGYTF.

In this sample, this clone turned up a few times. CDR3 coding DNA: TGTGCCAGTAGTTGGAGTTCCAGGGACTTAGCTAATGAAAAACTGTTTTTT. Translated, it gives CASSWSSRDLANEKLFF. The gene calls are TRBV19 and TRBJ1-4; a weak D match, TRBD1 (5 bases). Germline V lookup: CDR1 LNHDA, CDR2 SQIVND (reference sequence). V was pared by 5 bases and J by 3 bases, with 19 bases between. This CDR3 region has 17 residues.

The CDR3 coding sequence is TGTGCCAGCACCGACAGCGGGAACTACGAGCAGTACTTC. This gives the protein CASTDSGNYEQYF. The chain joins TRBV5-6 to TRBJ2-7; TRBD2 aligns across 7 bases. V trimming: 6 bases; J trimming: 3 bases; junction bases outside the gene matches: 6. The CDR3 is 13 residues long. CDR1 and CDR2 (germline): SGHDT, YYEEEE.

This chain connects TRBV6-1 to TRBJ1-6, with D perhaps TRBD1 (5 bases). In germline, CDR1 is MNHNS, CDR2 SASEGT. Trimming left V 6 bases short and J 4 bases short, with 13 bases between. The CDR3 consists of 15 residues. The CDR3 region has the DNA TGTGCCAGCAGCGCACCAGGGAGGTATAATTCACCCCTCCACTTT. Translating it yields CASSAPGRYNSPLHF.

The chain has TRBV7-2 and TRBJ2-7; 7 bases align to TRBD1. The CDR3 extends over 15 amino acids. V lost 0 bases, J lost 2 bases, and 4 bases stayed unmatched. Germline CDR1 is SGHTA and CDR2 is FQGNSA. Here the CDR3 reads CASSLAWDSPYEQYF. CDR3 DNA sequence: TGTGCCAGCAGCTTAGCGTGGGACAGCCCCTACGAGCAGTACTTC.

The chain is built from TRBV19 and TRBJ2-1; 14 bases agree with TRBD2. The germline V gene encodes CDR1 LNHDA and CDR2 SQIVND (reference sequence). There are 18 residues in the CDR3. Germline trimming cut 5 bases from V and 4 bases from J; bases unmatched to any gene: 10. The CDR3 is CASSPIGLAGGSYNEQFF. DNA of the CDR3: TGTGCCAGTAGTCCCATTGGACTAGCGGGAGGTTCGTACAATGAGCAGTTCTTC.

CDR3 sequence (DNA): TGTGCCAGCAGCCACTGGGGACAGCCATCGGGCTACGAGCAGTACTTC. Protein product: CASSHWGQPSGYEQYF. The V gene is TRBV16, the J gene TRBJ2-7, with 7 bases fitting TRBD1. The CDR3 covers 16 residues. Germline-derived CDR1 and CDR2 are KGHSY and FQNENV. With 3 bases clipped from V and 3 bases from J, the junction kept 11 bases outside the gene matches.

The chain has TRBV6-6 and TRBJ1-1, with D perhaps TRBD1 (5 bases). Germline CDR1 reads MNHNY; CDR2 reads SVGAGI (reference sequence). The V gene lost 6 bases and the J gene lost 1 base, with 12 bases spanning the gap. This CDR3 is 14 amino acids long. CDR3 DNA: TGTGCCAGCAGCAAGACAGACTCGAACACTGAAGCTTTCTTT. Residues: CASSKTDSNTEAFF.

In DNA, the CDR3 is TGTGCCAGCAGTGAATCGAAAGGGTATAATTCACCCCTCCACTTT. Translation: CASSESKGYNSPLHF. J is TRBJ1-6 and V is TRBV25-1; D remains unclear. Germline V CDR1 and CDR2: MGHDK, SYGVNS. The CDR3 contains 15 residues. V lost 1 base and J 4 bases, leaving 8 bases between the germline ends.

CDR3 sequence: CASSYSLFSGANVLTF. CDR3 DNA sequence: TGTGCCAGCAGTTACTCGCTGTTCTCTGGGGCCAACGTCCTGACTTTC. This chain connects TRBV6-5 to TRBJ2-6; D not resolved. CDR1 is MNHEY, CDR2 SVGAGI, per germline. Trimming shortened V by 0 bases and J by 0 bases, and 6 bases separated the two germline ends. The CDR3 has 16 amino acids.

The chain combines TRBV7-6 with TRBJ2-1; no definite D call. The V gene's germline CDR1 is SGHVS and CDR2 FNYEAQ. Trimming left V 5 bases short and J 9 bases short, with 26 bases between. The CDR3 totals 17 residues. The CDR3 here is CASSVLPDQPSKGEQFF. The CDR3 DNA is TGTGCCAGCAGCGTCCTTCCGGACCAGCCCAGCAAGGGTGAGCAGTTCTTC.

The CDR3 bases are TGCGCCAGCGCCGGGGTGAACACTGAAGCTTTCTTT. Protein sequence: CASAGVNTEAFF. The V gene is TRBV10-1, the J gene TRBJ1-1, with unresolved D. Trimming cost V 8 bases and J 0 bases, with 7 bases left between them. The CDR3 spans 12 residues. The germline V gene encodes CDR1 WNHNN and CDR2 SYGVQD (reference sequence).

The chain has TRBV5-1 and TRBJ2-7, with TRBD1 as a possible D gene (6 bases). The CDR3 is 17 residues long. V was clipped by 4 bases and J by 5 bases, with 25 bases between them. The germline gives CDR1 SGHRS, CDR2 YFSETQ. CDR3 sequence (DNA): TGCGCCAGCAGCCCTACCTTCCGTACTCGAGGGGGAGACGAGCAGTACTTC. Its protein is CASSPTFRTRGGDEQYF.

CDR3: CASSGGYYGYTF. The DNA for the CDR3 is TGTGCCAGCAGTGGAGGGTACTATGGCTACACCTTC. V gene TRBV25-1 combines with J gene TRBJ1-2; D remains ambiguous. CDR3 length: 12 amino acids. Trimming took off 4 bases at V and 3 bases at J, with 6 bases between the two ends. CDR1 is MGHDK, CDR2 SYGVNS, per germline.

This clone was seen only once. The chain recombines TRBV11-2 with TRBJ2-7; the D gene is possibly TRBD1 (5 bases). The CDR3 length is 13 residues. The germline V gene has CDR1 SGHAT and CDR2 FQNNGV. Between the trimmed V and J ends, which lost 0 bases and 7 bases, there was a span of 10 bases. CDR3 amino acids: CASSLEAGHEQYF. CDR3 sequence (DNA): TGTGCCAGCAGCTTAGAGGCAGGGCATGAGCAGTACTTC.